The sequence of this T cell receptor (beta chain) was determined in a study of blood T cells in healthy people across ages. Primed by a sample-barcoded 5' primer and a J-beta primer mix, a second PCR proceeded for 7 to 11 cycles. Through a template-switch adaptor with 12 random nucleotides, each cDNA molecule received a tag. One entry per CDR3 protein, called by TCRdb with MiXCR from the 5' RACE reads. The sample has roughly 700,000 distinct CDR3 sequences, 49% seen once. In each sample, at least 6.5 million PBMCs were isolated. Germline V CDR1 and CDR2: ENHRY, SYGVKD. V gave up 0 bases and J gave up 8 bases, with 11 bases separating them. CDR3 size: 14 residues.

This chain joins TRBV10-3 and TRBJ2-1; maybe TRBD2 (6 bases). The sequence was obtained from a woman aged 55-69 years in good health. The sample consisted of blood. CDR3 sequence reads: CAISESLAKDEQFF. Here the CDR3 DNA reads TGTGCCATCAGTGAGTCTCTAGCGAAGGATGAGCAGTTCTTC.